Shown below are 9 T cell receptor beta chains from a single sample sequenced in a study of response to subunit inactivated influenza vaccine (dated by TCRdb to 2017 to 2018). To prepare the library, RT-PCR was applied. For sequencing, an Illumina HiSeq 2500 was employed. TCRdb reanalyzed the raw reads on its own, using fastp at Q25 for trimming and MiXCR for clone calling, and kept in-frame beta chains. Every distinct CDR3 protein forms one entry, paired with its most common genes and DNA. This sample is represented by about 180,000 distinct CDR3 sequences; around 9.2% of them were singletons. The ten largest clones represent 9.5% to 13% of the sample. The sample here was non-naive T cells sorted from PBMCs, taken on the day of vaccination. The cell subset or site label here, explained by the study, means: memory T cell fraction. The source is a man over 45 who received an inactivated influenza vaccine. Donor details come from another sample of the same person, matched by shared clones.

The chain combines TRBV6-1 with TRBJ1-1; 8 nucleotides line up with TRBD1. The CDR3 has 15 residues. J lost 0 bases, V lost 10 bases, and 10 bases had no gene match. Germline V gene lookup returns CDR1 MNHNS and CDR2 SASEGT. CDR3 bases: TGTGCCATCAACGATCACAGGGGGATGAACACTGAAGCTTTCTTT. Amino acids: CAINDHRGMNTEAFF.

This clonotype turned up a few times. The chain uses TRBV28 and TRBJ2-5; no firm D call. The CDR3 covers 14 residues. Trimming left V 1 base short and J 2 bases short, with 8 bases between. CDR1 MDHEN and CDR2 SYDVKM come from the germline V gene. CDR3 sequence: CASSLFLGQETQYF. For the CDR3, the DNA is TGTGCCAGCAGTTTATTCCTGGGGCAAGAGACCCAGTACTTC.

The chain is built from TRBV14 and TRBJ2-7; TRBD1 agrees at 9 bases. V shed 2 bases and J 3 bases; nucleotides not matched to a gene: 5. CDR3 length: 15 residues. Per the germline V gene, CDR1 is SGHDN and CDR2 is FVKESK. CDR3 sequence: CASSQYYRGLYEQYF. The DNA of the CDR3 is TGTGCCAGCAGCCAATACTACAGGGGGCTCTACGAGCAGTACTTC.

The rearrangement uses TRBV4-1 and TRBJ2-6, with 11 bases lining up with TRBD1. This CDR3 has 17 amino acids. V was pared by 3 bases and J by 0 bases, with 1 base of the junction left unmatched. Germline values: CDR1 MGHRA, CDR2 YSYEKL. For the CDR3, the DNA is TGCGCCAGCAGCCAGGGGACAGGGGGCTCTGGGGCCAACGTCCTGACTTTC. Residues: CASSQGTGGSGANVLTF.

This clonotype was seen ten or more times. This sequence joins TRBV27 and TRBJ2-5; TRBD2 aligns across 15 bases. This CDR3 is 15 amino acids long. Germline V gene sequence: CDR1 MNHEY, CDR2 SMNVEV (reference sequence). V shed 2 bases, J shed 5 bases, and the junction held 0 bases outside the gene matches. This CDR3 is CASSLGTSGGETQYF. CDR3 DNA sequence: TGTGCCAGCAGTTTAGGGACTAGCGGGGGGGAGACCCAGTACTTC.

This rearrangement joins TRBV15 to TRBJ2-3; D gene ambiguous. This CDR3 spans 14 amino acids. The germline V gene encodes CDR1 LNHNV and CDR2 YYDKDF (reference sequence). The germline V and J ends were trimmed by 2 bases and 2 bases, with 8 bases remaining between them. The CDR3 here is CATSRQSYTDTQYF. The CDR3 DNA is TGTGCCACCAGCAGACAGAGTTACACAGATACGCAGTATTTT. Complete variable domain (other parts from reference TRBV15 and TRBJ2-3): DAMVIQNPRYQVTQFGKPVTLSCSQTLNHNVMYWYQQKSSQAPKLLFHYYDKDFNNEADTPDNFQSRRPNTSFCFLDIRSPGLGDTAMYLCATSRQSYTDTQYFGPGTRLTVL.

The chain couples TRBV12-3 or TRBV12-4 to TRBJ2-3; 8 bases are a match to TRBD1. The J segment lost 6 bases and the V segment lost 6 bases, leaving 5 bases of the junction unmatched. This CDR3 has 13 amino acids. CDR3 coding DNA: TGTGCCAGCAGATCGACAGGGGCCGATACGCAGTATTTT. It yields the protein CASRSTGADTQYF.

This clonotype was found a few times. The chain employs TRBV3-1 and TRBJ2-5; weak D call: TRBD1 (5 bases). The V end was cut by 0 bases, the J end by 5 bases, with 13 bases between. Germline V gene lookup returns CDR1 LGHDT and CDR2 YNNKEL (reference sequence). The CDR3 is 15 residues long. The CDR3 protein is CASSQDGRGYETQYF. In DNA form, the CDR3 reads TGTGCCAGCAGCCAAGACGGAAGGGGTTACGAGACCCAGTACTTC.

This clonotype has only a few counts. V and J are TRBV19 and TRBJ1-2, with 7 bases lining up with TRBD1. Germline values: CDR1 LNHDA, CDR2 SQIVND (reference sequence). Trimming at V came to 4 bases and at J to 3 bases, leaving 14 bases not matched to a gene. The length of the CDR3 is 17 residues. The CDR3 nucleotides read TGTGCCAGTAGTAGGAGGGACAGTCGGCGGTTAGACTATGGCTACACCTTC. Protein product: CASSRRDSRRLDYGYTF.